The rows below give T cell receptor beta chains drawn from one sample of a study of response to subunit inactivated influenza vaccine. TCRdb fed the RT-PCR reads into MiXCR, producing one record per CDR3 protein. The sample includes roughly 700,000 distinct CDR3 sequences, about a sixth of them seen just once. Material: PBMCs from blood, obtained roughly 13 days after vaccination. These receptors were obtained from a man aged 45-65 years who received an inactivated influenza vaccine. Both conserved end residues are part of each CDR3. Fields, in order: CDR3 length, V gene, J gene, CDR3 protein.

14	TRBV11-2	TRBJ2-5	CASSRGWLGETQYF
14	TRBV6-2/TRBV6-3	TRBJ2-7	CASSYPNRDYEQYF
14	TRBV12-3/TRBV12-4	TRBJ1-2	CASSLPLQGRGYTF
14	TRBV4-1	TRBJ2-7	CASSQDGLAHEQYF
13	TRBV20-1	TRBJ1-2	CSAITGSYYGYTF
12	TRBV12-3/TRBV12-4	TRBJ2-7	CASRPDRVEQYF
16	TRBV7-8	TRBJ2-7	CASSLQHQSTGYEQYF
14	TRBV7-2	TRBJ2-3	CASSLGVRTDTQYF
15	TRBV6-1	TRBJ2-1	CASRPGTSSYNEQFF
15	TRBV20-1	TRBJ2-5	CSARDMAGGPETQYF
17	TRBV4-2	TRBJ2-1	CASSQEAGLAADNEQFF
15	TRBV7-9	TRBJ2-1	CASSREGAGSAEQFF
16	TRBV4-2	TRBJ1-2	CASSQVGDSVRNGYTF
15	TRBV5-6	TRBJ2-3	CASSARAGSTDTQYF
14	TRBV12-3/TRBV12-4	TRBJ2-1	CASSLGTPTNEQFF
14	TRBV27	TRBJ2-6	CASRVISGANVLTF
16	TRBV29-1	TRBJ2-1	CSVEDRFSRSGDEQFF
16	TRBV6-5	TRBJ2-6	CASSLRPAALANVLTF
16	TRBV27	TRBJ1-1	CASSPTVATMNTEAFF
14	TRBV28	TRBJ2-7	CASSWFRETYEQYF
11	TRBV5-1	TRBJ2-1	CASSLLAEQFF
16	TRBV7-2	TRBJ1-2	CASSLGTGSGRRDYTF
15	TRBV5-1	TRBJ1-6	CASSLDTGWGSPLHF